The rows below give T cell receptor beta chains drawn from one sample of a study of cytomegalovirus exposure and HLA in healthy donors. The protocol was immunoSEQ multiplex PCR, while the TCRdb copy is restricted to in-frame clones and leaves out a portion. Of approximately 97,000 clones listed, 75% to 90% are singletons. The sequenced sample consisted of PBMCs. Source of these receptors: a man aged 35 to 55 in good health and CMV-seronegative. Each CDR3 is given with its conserved first and last residue. A D gene is named only where the DNA matches it firmly. A row's size may be missing; if present it is once, few, many or a size class.

D	length	V	size	J	CDR3	DNA
.	13	TRBV2	.	TRBJ1-1	CASSKQGNTEAFF	TGTGCCAGCAGCAAACAGGGCAACACTGAAGCTTTCTTT
TRBD1	13	TRBV10-3	few	TRBJ1-1	CAISGTGRTEAFF	TGTGCCATCAGTGGGACAGGGCGGACTGAAGCTTTCTTT
TRBD1	16	TRBV9	.	TRBJ2-4	CASSVGSGTGKNIQYF	TGTGCCAGCAGCGTAGGCTCCGGGACAGGGAAAAACATTCAGTACTTC
.	16	TRBV2	.	TRBJ1-6	CASRGGLSSYNSPLHF	TGTGCCAGCAGGGGGGGGTTGAGCTCCTATAATTCACCCCTCCACTTT
TRBD1	15	TRBV6-5	.	TRBJ1-5	CASRYGTGGGQPQHF	TGTGCCAGCAGATACGGGACAGGGGGAGGCCAGCCCCAGCATTTT
.	12	TRBV7-2	.	TRBJ2-1	CASSFLTGTQFF	TGTGCCAGCAGCTTTTTAACGGGGACTCAGTTCTTC
.	15	TRBV2	.	TRBJ1-1	CASSELGGRLDEAFF	TGTGCCAGCAGTGAACTCGGGGGACGGCTAGATGAAGCTTTCTTT
.	13	TRBV19	.	TRBJ1-1	CASSISGGNEAFF	TGTGCCAGTAGTATATCTGGGGGGAATGAAGCTTTCTTT
TRBD1	13	TRBV6-5	.	TRBJ1-6	CASGGQPDSPLHF	TGTGCCAGCGGGGGACAGCCGGATTCACCCCTCCACTTT
TRBD1	16	TRBV10-2	.	TRBJ1-6	CASGEGDRRDNSPLHF	TGCGCCAGTGGGGAGGGGGACAGGAGGGATAATTCACCCCTCCACTTT
.	13	TRBV18	.	TRBJ1-2	CASSPDTNYGYTF	TGTGCCAGCTCACCGGACACGAACTATGGCTACACCTTC
TRBD1	16	TRBV6-5	.	TRBJ1-3	CASSYRGGQTGNTIYF	TGTGCCAGCAGCTACAGGGGAGGCCAAACTGGAAACACCATATATTTT
.	15	TRBV6-5	once	TRBJ1-4	CASSLRQATNEKLFF	TGTGCCAGCAGCTTACGACAAGCAACTAATGAAAAACTGTTTTTT
TRBD1	17	TRBV5-1	once	TRBJ1-2	CASSPRRGQGENYGYTF	TGCGCCAGCAGCCCCCGCCGCGGACAGGGGGAAAACTATGGCTACACCTTC
TRBD2	15	TRBV7-7	.	TRBJ2-5	CASSSFPSGLGSQYF	TGTGCTAGCAGCTCCTTCCCTAGCGGGCTTGGGTCCCAGTACTTC
.	13	TRBV19	.	TRBJ1-5	CASSPQRDQPQHF	TGTGCCAGTAGTCCGCAGAGGGATCAGCCCCAGCATTTT
TRBD1	14	TRBV5-1	.	TRBJ2-7	CASSQRQGAYEQYF	TGCGCCAGCAGTCAGCGACAGGGGGCGTACGAGCAGTACTTC
.	12	TRBV6-6	.	TRBJ1-4	CASRGTNEKLFF	TGTGCCAGCAGGGGCACTAATGAAAAACTGTTTTTT
.	12	TRBV19	.	TRBJ1-2	CASNHAYYGYTF	TGTGCCAGTAATCACGCGTACTATGGCTACACCTTC
TRBD1	16	TRBV23-1	.	TRBJ2-1	CASSQSTDRGHNEQFF	TGCGCCAGCAGTCAATCGACCGACAGGGGCCACAATGAGCAGTTCTTC
.	15	TRBV9	.	TRBJ2-2	CASRGGAGSTGELFF	TGTGCCAGCAGGGGGGGGGCGGGGAGCACCGGGGAGCTGTTTTTT
TRBD2	15	TRBV6-5	.	TRBJ2-3	CASRTPSGGRGTQYF	TGTGCCAGCAGAACCCCTTCGGGGGGGCGGGGTACGCAGTATTTT
.	14	TRBV6-1	.	TRBJ2-1	CASSEATTYNEQFF	TGTGCCAGCAGTGAAGCAACTACCTACAATGAGCAGTTCTTC
TRBD1	14	TRBV4-1	once	TRBJ2-4	CASSQPGQGSLQYF	TGCGCCAGCAGCCAACCGGGACAGGGTTCCCTTCAGTACTTC
.	14	TRBV7-9	.	TRBJ2-7	CASSPGGSSYEQYF	TGTGCCAGCAGCCCTGGGGGGAGCTCCTACGAGCAGTACTTC
.	15	TRBV2	once	TRBJ1-3	CASRIQGSSGNTIYF	TGTGCCAGCAGGATCCAGGGAAGCTCTGGAAACACCATATATTTT
.	14	TRBV9	.	TRBJ2-3	CASSRDFYTDTQYF	TGTGCCAGCAGCCGGGACTTTTACACAGATACGCAGTATTTT
TRBD2	20	TRBV5-1	.	TRBJ2-2	CASSRIGTSGEYSNTGELFF	TGCGCCAGCAGCAGGATCGGGACTAGCGGGGAGTATTCGAACACCGGGGAGCTGTTTTTT
.	13	TRBV5-6	.	TRBJ1-2	CASSLVLGGGYTF	TGTGCCAGCAGCTTGGTCCTGGGGGGTGGCTACACCTTC
.	16	TRBV7-8	few	TRBJ1-5	CASSLEGRVGNQPQHF	TGTGCCAGCAGCTTAGAGGGCAGGGTCGGCAATCAGCCCCAGCATTTT
TRBD1	15	TRBV6-5	.	TRBJ1-1	CASSYIAGGNTEAFF	TGTGCCAGCAGTTACATTGCAGGGGGGAACACTGAAGCTTTCTTT
TRBD1	15	TRBV5-4	few	TRBJ1-2	CASRQEPGQGHLHTF	TGTGCCAGCAGACAGGAACCGGGACAGGGCCATTTGCACACCTTC
TRBD2	18	TRBV7-9	.	TRBJ2-1	CASSFRGLRGGAWNEQFF	TGTGCCAGCAGCTTTCGGGGTTTGCGCGGGGGGGCATGGAATGAGCAGTTCTTC
.	15	TRBV6-4	few	TRBJ1-1	CASSADSSMNTEAFF	TGTGCCAGCAGTGCGGACAGTTCCATGAACACTGAAGCTTTCTTT
.	13	TRBV12-5	once	TRBJ2-3	CASGLRDTDTQYF	TGTGCTAGTGGTTTGCGGGACACAGATACGCAGTATTTT
TRBD1	15	TRBV6-5	.	TRBJ1-4	CASSYGTEVKEKLFF	TGTGCCAGCAGTTACGGGACAGAGGTAAAGGAAAAACTGTTTTTT
TRBD1	14	TRBV28	few	TRBJ1-1	CASRLSGGNTEAFF	TGTGCCAGCAGGCTTTCAGGGGGAAACACTGAAGCTTTCTTT
.	13	TRBV7-3	.	TRBJ1-1	CASSLAYRGEAFF	TGTGCCAGCAGCTTAGCGTACCGGGGTGAAGCTTTCTTT
.	17	TRBV11-2	.	TRBJ1-1	CASGLGPGRQLNTEAFF	TGTGCCAGCGGTTTGGGGCCAGGCCGGCAGCTGAACACTGAAGCTTTCTTT
TRBD1	14	TRBV27	few	TRBJ2-7	CASSLRQGHYEQYF	TGTGCCAGCAGTTTAAGACAGGGACACTACGAGCAGTACTTC
.	13	TRBV7-2	.	TRBJ1-5	CASSPSFGETQHF	TGTGCCAGCAGCCCTAGTTTCGGGGAAACCCAGCATTTT
TRBD1	14	TRBV4-1	.	TRBJ1-2	CASSQLTGDSGYTF	TGCGCCAGCAGCCAATTAACCGGGGACAGTGGCTACACCTTC
TRBD1	19	TRBV4-1	.	TRBJ2-7	CASSLPSGFGTGTIHEQYF	TGCGCCAGCAGCCTGCCGAGCGGCTTCGGGACAGGGACTATCCACGAGCAGTACTTC
.	12	TRBV5-6	few	TRBJ1-1	CASSPGDTEAFF	TGTGCCAGCAGCCCAGGGGACACTGAAGCTTTCTTT
TRBD1	16	TRBV18	.	TRBJ2-1	CASSPRTGLSYNEQFF	TGTGCCAGCTCACCACGGACAGGGCTCTCCTACAATGAGCAGTTCTTC
TRBD2	12	TRBV27	.	TRBJ2-1	CASHGLVNEQFF	TGTGCCAGCCACGGACTAGTCAATGAGCAGTTCTTC
.	17	TRBV5-1	few	TRBJ2-3	CASSSGDRGLITDTQYF	TGCGCCAGCAGCTCGGGGGATAGAGGACTAATCACAGATACGCAGTATTTT
.	13	TRBV4-2	.	TRBJ2-5	CASSSGLGETQYF	TGTGCCAGCAGCTCTGGGCTGGGAGAGACCCAGTACTTC
.	14	TRBV15	.	TRBJ2-7	CATSRDRNSGEQYF	TGTGCCACCAGCAGAGATCGGAACAGTGGCGAGCAGTACTTC